This T cell receptor beta chain is from a study of blood T cell repertoires in COVID-19 (dated by TCRdb to about 2020). Regarding the study in general: Samples covering the acute and convalescent phases of COVID-19 were provided by collaborators in the United States, Italy and Spain. The dataset comprised deeply sampled blood TCRbeta repertoires from subjects exposed to, actively infected with, or recovered from COVID-19. A freely available public database, intended as a resource for researchers studying the immune response to SARS-CoV-2, is where the repertoires were released. The samples were drawn from the first 160 participants of the ongoing ImmuneRACE study and from 1,254 subjects provided by 6 global collaborators. The prospective study material was composed of cDNA or gDNA derived from T cells, B-cell-depleted T cells, or PBMCs. Where available, HLA class I and class II types were taken from metadata supplied by the sample provider and were not determined by assay-based typing. The sample metadata nearly always contained a de-identified subject ID, COVID-19 status, age in years and sex.

The study at large found these results: The quantity of clinical and demographic metadata differed by source and by participant and was supplied without curation.

Each collaborating institution followed its own protocols to collect whole blood in K2EDTA tubes. Collaborator samples were shipped for TCRbeta analysis as frozen whole blood, isolated PBMCs, or DNA extracted from either sample type. On this clone: Its specific antigen is unknown. No per-base quality is available; no much larger clone lies one base away.

TCRbeta CDR3 regions were amplified from genomic DNA using the immunoSEQ Assay, a bias-controlled multiplex PCR. The original pipeline was this. The number of nucleated cells in each sample was estimated from the amplification of reference gene primers within the assay. To quantify the absolute abundance of each unique TCRbeta CDR3 rearrangement, sequence reads were collapsed and filtered. For each sample, productive Simpson clonality was calculated as the square root of Simpson's diversity index over productive rearrangements. Here the immuneACCESS table is served through TCRdb, limited to in-frame sequences with V and J called. Missing clones are a known gap in these copies; in checked studies unresolved V genes cover under half, and the rest lacks a known reason. V, J and clone size are taken as reported in that table, and D and trimming were inferred from the DNA itself. The sample contains about 100,000 clones, 80% to 90% of them found a single time. The top ten constitute roughly 32% of the sample.

V was cut back by 4 bases and J by 7 bases, leaving a gap of 11 bases between them. The CDR3 measures 14 amino acids from cysteine to phenylalanine. The only DNA kept is the CDR3, 42 bases in frame from the first base. CDR1 and CDR2 were assigned from the germline V gene as SNHLY and FYNNEI. The sequenced sample was peripheral blood. This clonotype was sampled from a woman older than 75 with acute or convalescent COVID-19. The chain is encoded by TRBV2 joined to TRBJ1-6; no D segment can be confidently identified. The base sequence is TGTGCCAGCAGTGGGCCCACAAGAAATTCACCCCTCCACTTT. The encoded protein is CASSGPTRNSPLHF.